Listed below are T cell receptor beta chains from one sample, sequenced in a study of cytomegalovirus exposure and HLA in healthy donors. Libraries were prepared by immunoSEQ multiplex PCR; TCRdb keeps only in-frame clonotypes and omits some of them. The sample includes 45,000 or so clones, over 85% of them seen just once. Sequencing was performed on PBMCs. These receptors all come from a woman aged 18 to 35 in good health and CMV-seronegative. Both conserved end residues are part of each CDR3. D genes are given only for firm matches.

CDR3nt: TGTGCCAGCAGCGCGGCTCTAGCGGGAGTACCCGAGCAGTACTTC
CDR3aa: CASSAALAGVPEQYF
d_gene: TRBD2
j_gene: TRBJ2-7
v_gene: TRBV7-9

CDR3nt: TGTGCCAGCAGTTCTGGAGGGACAGGGGCGTACGAGCAGTACTTC
CDR3aa: CASSSGGTGAYEQYF
d_gene: TRBD1
j_gene: TRBJ2-7
v_gene: TRBV6-6

CDR3nt: TGTGCCAGCAGTTCCGTCCCGGGCAGGGGGCTGCCCCTTTCTGGGGCCAACGTCCTGACTTTC
CDR3aa: CASSSVPGRGLPLSGANVLTF
d_gene: TRBD1
j_gene: TRBJ2-6
v_gene: TRBV28

CDR3nt: TGTGCCAGCAGTTTGGGGACTAGCGGGACAAATGAGCAGTTCTTC
CDR3aa: CASSLGTSGTNEQFF
d_gene: TRBD2
j_gene: TRBJ2-1
v_gene: TRBV27

CDR3nt: TGCGCCAGCAGCTTATCACAGATAGCAGATACGCAGTATTTT
CDR3aa: CASSLSQIADTQYF
d_gene: -
j_gene: TRBJ2-3
v_gene: TRBV5-1

CDR3nt: TGTGCCAGTAGTATGAGGGCGGAAGCTTTCTTT
CDR3aa: CASSMRAEAFF
d_gene: -
j_gene: TRBJ1-1
v_gene: TRBV19

CDR3nt: TGTGCCAGCAGTGACAGCAGGGATCAGCCCCAGCATTTT
CDR3aa: CASSDSRDQPQHF
d_gene: -
j_gene: TRBJ1-5
v_gene: TRBV28

CDR3nt: TGCAGCGTCCGACTAGCGGGAGCATACAATGAGCAGTTCTTC
CDR3aa: CSVRLAGAYNEQFF
d_gene: TRBD2
j_gene: TRBJ2-1
v_gene: TRBV29-1

CDR3nt: TGCGCCAGCAGCTTGTTAAGTGGTGGCGGGAGTGGAGGTGAAAAACTGTTTTTT
CDR3aa: CASSLLSGGGSGGEKLFF
d_gene: -
j_gene: TRBJ1-4
v_gene: TRBV5-1

CDR3nt: TGTGCCAGCAGTGGGTCCCGGGACAGGTTAGAGACCCAGTACTTC
CDR3aa: CASSGSRDRLETQYF
d_gene: TRBD1
j_gene: TRBJ2-5
v_gene: TRBV6-1

CDR3nt: TGTGCCAGTAGCGACAGACAGAACACTGAAGCTTTCTTT
CDR3aa: CASSDRQNTEAFF
d_gene: -
j_gene: TRBJ1-1
v_gene: TRBV19

CDR3nt: TGTGCCAGCAGTCGCGGACTAGCGGTAACAGAGACCCAGTACTTC
CDR3aa: CASSRGLAVTETQYF
d_gene: TRBD2
j_gene: TRBJ2-5
v_gene: TRBV6-5

CDR3nt: TGTGCCAGCAGTGAATACGAGGGTACTGAAGCTTTCTTT
CDR3aa: CASSEYEGTEAFF
d_gene: -
j_gene: TRBJ1-1
v_gene: TRBV25-1

CDR3nt: TGTGCCAGCAGCGTACAGGGTCCGGGGGAGCAGTACTTC
CDR3aa: CASSVQGPGEQYF
d_gene: -
j_gene: TRBJ2-7
v_gene: TRBV5-5

CDR3nt: TGTGCCAGTAGAAGCGGGGGGGGCACAGATACGCAGTATTTT
CDR3aa: CASRSGGGTDTQYF
d_gene: TRBD2
j_gene: TRBJ2-3
v_gene: TRBV6-5

CDR3nt: TGTGCCAGCAGCGTTCTCGGGACAGGGGATGAAAAACTGTTTTTT
CDR3aa: CASSVLGTGDEKLFF
d_gene: TRBD1
j_gene: TRBJ1-4
v_gene: TRBV9

CDR3nt: TGTGCCAGCAGCTTAGGGCTAGCCCAGAGCACAGATACGCAGTATTTT
CDR3aa: CASSLGLAQSTDTQYF
d_gene: -
j_gene: TRBJ2-3
v_gene: TRBV11-2

CDR3nt: TGTGCCAGCAGTCTAAAGAGGTCATCAGGGGGAAACACCATATATTTT
CDR3aa: CASSLKRSSGGNTIYF
d_gene: -
j_gene: TRBJ1-3
v_gene: TRBV13

CDR3nt: TGTGCCAGCAGTTACGGGAGGTTAGCCAAAAACATTCAGTACTTC
CDR3aa: CASSYGRLAKNIQYF
d_gene: -
j_gene: TRBJ2-4
v_gene: TRBV6-5

CDR3nt: TGTGCCAGCTCAGGGGCTCCTAACTATGGCTACACCTTC
CDR3aa: CASSGAPNYGYTF
d_gene: -
j_gene: TRBJ1-2
v_gene: TRBV28

CDR3nt: TGTGCCAGCAGTGAGGGAGAAAATACGGGAGCTTTCTTT
CDR3aa: CASSEGENTGAFF
d_gene: -
j_gene: TRBJ1-1
v_gene: TRBV6-4

CDR3nt: TGTGCCAGTAGTATATTGGGAGGAGGCTACACCTTC
CDR3aa: CASSILGGGYTF
d_gene: -
j_gene: TRBJ1-2
v_gene: TRBV19

CDR3nt: TGTGCCAGCAGTTTATGGGGTCAGGGTAGAGAGGGCTACACCTTC
CDR3aa: CASSLWGQGREGYTF
d_gene: -
j_gene: TRBJ1-2
v_gene: TRBV27

CDR3nt: TGTGCCAGTAGTTCAACCGGGACAGGGTTAGATACGCAGTATTTT
CDR3aa: CASSSTGTGLDTQYF
d_gene: TRBD1
j_gene: TRBJ2-3
v_gene: TRBV19